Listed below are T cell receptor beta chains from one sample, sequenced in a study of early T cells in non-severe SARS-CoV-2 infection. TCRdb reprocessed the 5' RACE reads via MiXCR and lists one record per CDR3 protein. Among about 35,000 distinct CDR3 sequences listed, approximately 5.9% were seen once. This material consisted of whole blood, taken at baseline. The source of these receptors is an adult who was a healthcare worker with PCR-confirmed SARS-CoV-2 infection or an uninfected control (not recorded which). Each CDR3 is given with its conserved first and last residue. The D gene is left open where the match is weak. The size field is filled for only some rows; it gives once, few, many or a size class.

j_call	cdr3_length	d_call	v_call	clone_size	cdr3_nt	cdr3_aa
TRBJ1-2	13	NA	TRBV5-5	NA	TGTGCCAGCAGCTTGGACGTTAGATATGGCTACACCTTC	CASSLDVRYGYTF
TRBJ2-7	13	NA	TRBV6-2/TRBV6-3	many	TGTGCCACCACCGGGACTTACTTCTACGAGCAGTACTTC	CATTGTYFYEQYF
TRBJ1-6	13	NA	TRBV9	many	TGTGCCAGCGCGTTAGGAAATAATTCACCCCTCCACTTT	CASALGNNSPLHF
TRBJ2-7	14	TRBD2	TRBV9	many	TGTGCCAGCACCGGGGGACTAGCGGGGAACGAGCAGTACTTC	CASTGGLAGNEQYF
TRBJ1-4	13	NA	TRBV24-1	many	TGTGCCACCAGTGATTTCAGGGGTGAAAAACTGTTTTTT	CATSDFRGEKLFF
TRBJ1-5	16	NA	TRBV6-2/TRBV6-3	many	TGTGCCAGCAGTGTCGGCGGACCCAGGGACAATCAGCCCCAGCATTTT	CASSVGGPRDNQPQHF
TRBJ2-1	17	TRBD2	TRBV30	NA	TGTGCCTGGAGTCCAGGACTAGCGGGGAGCTCCTACAATGAGCAGTTCTTC	CAWSPGLAGSSYNEQFF
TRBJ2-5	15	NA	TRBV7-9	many	TGTGCCAGCAGCTTGGGTCGGGCAAGTAAAGAGACCCAGTACTTC	CASSLGRASKETQYF
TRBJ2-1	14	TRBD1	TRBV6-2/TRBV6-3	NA	TGTGCCAGCAGTAGGAGACAGGGGGGGAATGAGCAGTTCTTC	CASSRRQGGNEQFF
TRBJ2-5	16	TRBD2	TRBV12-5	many	TGTGCTAGTGGTTTGGTACTAGCGGGAAGTGTAGAGACCCAGTACTTC	CASGLVLAGSVETQYF
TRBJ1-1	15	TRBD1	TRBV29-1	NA	TGCAGCGTCGAAAGGACCGGGACAGGGGACACTGAAGCTTTCTTT	CSVERTGTGDTEAFF
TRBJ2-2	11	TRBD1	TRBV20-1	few	TGCAGTGCTAGGGCAGGGGGTCGGCTGTTTTTT	CSARAGGRLFF
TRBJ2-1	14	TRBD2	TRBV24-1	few	TGTGCCACCCGCTCTCGCGGGAGGGAAGGTGAGCAGTTCTTC	CATRSRGREGEQFF
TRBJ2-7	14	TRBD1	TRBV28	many	TGTGCCAGCAGTTTATTAGGGGGCGGGTACGAGCAGTACTTC	CASSLLGGGYEQYF
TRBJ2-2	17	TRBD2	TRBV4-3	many	TGCGCCAGCAGCCAAAACTTAGCGGGAGGATCGACCGGGGAGCTGTTTTTT	CASSQNLAGGSTGELFF
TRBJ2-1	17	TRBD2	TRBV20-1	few	TGCAGTGTCAAACACCCCAGCGGGGAGACTTCCTACAATGAGCAGTTCTTC	CSVKHPSGETSYNEQFF
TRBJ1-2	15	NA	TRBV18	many	TGTGCCAGCTCACCAAGAGGGATCGCCGACTATGGCTACACCTTC	CASSPRGIADYGYTF
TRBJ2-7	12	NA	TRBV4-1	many	TGCGCCAGCAGCCGAGACGGGTACGAGCAGTACTTC	CASSRDGYEQYF
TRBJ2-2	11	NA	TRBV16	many	TGTGCCAGCAGCCAATCCGGGGAGCTGTTTTTT	CASSQSGELFF
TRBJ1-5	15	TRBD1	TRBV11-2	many	TGTGCCAGCAGCTTAGGGACAGGGGGCTATCAGCCCCAGCATTTT	CASSLGTGGYQPQHF
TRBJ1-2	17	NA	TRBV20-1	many	TGCAGTGCTAGAGACGTCTGGGGGTCGCCCTTGTCAGATGGCTACACCTTC	CSARDVWGSPLSDGYTF
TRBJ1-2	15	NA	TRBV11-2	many	TGTGCCAGCAGCTTAGCTCGGGCCGGCAACTATGGCTACACCTTC	CASSLARAGNYGYTF
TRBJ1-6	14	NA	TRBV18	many	TGTGCCAGCTCACCAATGGCAGGGGAGTCACCCCTCCACTTT	CASSPMAGESPLHF
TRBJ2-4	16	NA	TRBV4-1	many	TGCGCCAGCAGCCAAGAGCGCGGGGTAGCCAAAAACATTCAGTACTTC	CASSQERGVAKNIQYF
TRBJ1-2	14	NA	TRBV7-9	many	TGTGCCAGCAGCTTAGTAGTCTCCGCATATGGCTACACCTTC	CASSLVVSAYGYTF
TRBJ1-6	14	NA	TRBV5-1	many	TGCGCCAGCAGCTTGGCACAGGATCATTCACCCCTCCACTTT	CASSLAQDHSPLHF
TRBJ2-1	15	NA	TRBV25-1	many	TGTGCCAGCAGTGCTAATACGAGACGCCCCAATGAGCAGTTCTTC	CASSANTRRPNEQFF
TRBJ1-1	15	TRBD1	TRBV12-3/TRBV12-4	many	TGTGCCAGCAGTTTAACGACAGGGGCGCCCACTGAAGCTTTCTTT	CASSLTTGAPTEAFF
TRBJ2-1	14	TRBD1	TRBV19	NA	TGTGCCAGTAGCCCACAGGGGACCTACAATGAGCAGTTCTTC	CASSPQGTYNEQFF
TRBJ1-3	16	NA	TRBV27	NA	TGTGCCAGTGCCTCCCATTTTGTACTAGGGGGAAACACCATATATTTT	CASASHFVLGGNTIYF
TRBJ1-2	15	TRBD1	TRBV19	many	TGTGCCAGTAGTGAAAACAGGGGGCTCGGCTATGGCTACACCTTC	CASSENRGLGYGYTF
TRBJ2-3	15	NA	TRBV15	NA	TGTGCCACCAGCAGAGGTGGTGAGAGTTGGCATACGCAGTATTTT	CATSRGGESWHTQYF
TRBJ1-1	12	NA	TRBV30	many	TGTGCCTGGATAGACATGAACACTGAAGCTTTCTTT	CAWIDMNTEAFF
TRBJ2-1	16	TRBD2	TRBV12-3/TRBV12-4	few	TGTGCCAGCAGCCGGGACGGACTAGCGGGGGACAATGAGCAGTTCTTC	CASSRDGLAGDNEQFF
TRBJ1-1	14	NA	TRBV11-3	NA	TGTGCCAGCAAAGGGTGGCAGGGAGACACTGAAGCTTTCTTT	CASKGWQGDTEAFF
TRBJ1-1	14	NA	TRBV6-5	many	TGTGCCAGCAGTTACTCGAGGCGGAACACTGAAGCTTTCTTT	CASSYSRRNTEAFF
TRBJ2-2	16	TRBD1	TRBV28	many	TGTGCCAGCAGTTTGGGACAGGGTGGAGACACCGGGGAGCTGTTTTTT	CASSLGQGGDTGELFF
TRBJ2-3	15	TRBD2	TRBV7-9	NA	TGTGCCAGCAGCGAAAGCGGGAGGGCTTCAGATACGCAGTATTTT	CASSESGRASDTQYF
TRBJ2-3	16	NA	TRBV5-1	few	TGCGCCAGCAGCTTTTCTGACAGTCCTAGCACAGATACGCAGTATTTT	CASSFSDSPSTDTQYF
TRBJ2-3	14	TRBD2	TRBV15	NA	TGTGCCACCAGTAGCGGGAGTAGCACAGATACGCAGTATTTT	CATSSGSSTDTQYF
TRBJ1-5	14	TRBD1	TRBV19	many	TGTGCCAGTAGTAGGGGACAGAGCAATCAGCCCCAGCATTTT	CASSRGQSNQPQHF
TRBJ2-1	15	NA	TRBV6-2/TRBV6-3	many	TGTGCCAGCAGTTACGGGCGCAGCCTCCCTGGTGAGCAGTTCTTC	CASSYGRSLPGEQFF
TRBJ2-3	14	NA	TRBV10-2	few	TGCGCCAGCACCCCTAGCGCCAGCACAGATACGCAGTATTTT	CASTPSASTDTQYF
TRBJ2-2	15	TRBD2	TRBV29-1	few	TGCAGCCTAAGGACTAGCGGGGGGAACACCGGGGAGCTGTTTTTT	CSLRTSGGNTGELFF
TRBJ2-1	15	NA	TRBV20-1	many	TGCAGTGCTAGAGCTGGCTCCAGCTCCTACAATGAGCAGTTCTTC	CSARAGSSSYNEQFF
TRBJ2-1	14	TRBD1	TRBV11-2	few	TGTGCCAGCAGCTTAGCGGACAGGAGGAATGAGCAGTTCTTC	CASSLADRRNEQFF
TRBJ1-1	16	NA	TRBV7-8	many	TGTGCCAGCAGCCCTTTATCCCGACCAGGGAACACTGAAGCTTTCTTT	CASSPLSRPGNTEAFF
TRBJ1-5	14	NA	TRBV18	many	TGTGCCAGCTCCTCTGAAGGGGGCAATCAGCCCCAGCATTTT	CASSSEGGNQPQHF
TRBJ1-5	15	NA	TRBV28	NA	TGTGCCAGCAGTTCAGGTGGCTATAGCAATCAGCCCCAGCATTTT	CASSSGGYSNQPQHF
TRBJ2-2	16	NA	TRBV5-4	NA	TGTGCCAGCAGCTCCTGGACGAATCCCAACACCGGGGAGCTGTTTTTT	CASSSWTNPNTGELFF
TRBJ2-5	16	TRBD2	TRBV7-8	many	TGTGCCAGCAGCTTATTAGGCTCGGGAGGCCAAGAGACCCAGTACTTC	CASSLLGSGGQETQYF